The 14 T cell receptor beta chains reported below all come from one sample, sequenced in a study of blood T cell repertoires in COVID-19 (dated by TCRdb to the early 2020s). To prepare the library, the immunoSEQ multiplex PCR assay was applied. This immuneACCESS table, as held by TCRdb, lists in-frame sequences with V and J called but not all clones. Of the missing ones, under half trace to an unresolved V gene in checked studies; the others have no known cause. For this sample the table gives about 190,000 clones, of which around 87% were detected only once. 0.62% of the sample lies in the top ten. The sample was peripheral blood. The source of these receptors is a middle-aged man with acute or convalescent COVID-19.

Points on this clone: This may be a read error, as it is one base from a much larger clone. The sample carries other DNA sequences with the same CDR3. The chain combines TRBV7-3 with TRBJ2-1; 16 nucleotides agree with TRBD2. CDR1 and CDR2 (germline): SGHTA, FQGTGA. This CDR3 spans 16 amino acids. With V trimmed by 5 bases and J by 10 bases, 8 bases remained unmatched. Here the CDR3 DNA reads TGTGCCAGCAGCACGGGACTAGCGGGAGGGGCGGGGGAGCAGTTCTTC. As protein: CASSTGLAGGAGEQFF. Complete variable domain (other parts from reference TRBV7-3 and TRBJ2-1): GAGVSQTPSNKVTEKGKYVELRCDPISGHTALYWYRQSLGQGPEFLIYFQGTGAADDSGLPNDRFFAVRPEGSVSTLKIQRTERGDSAVYLCASSTGLAGGAGEQFFGPGTRLTVL.

The chain combines TRBV6-5 with TRBJ1-2; a weak D match, TRBD1 (5 bases). Germline V gene sequence: CDR1 MNHEY, CDR2 SVGAGI. The CDR3 sequence is 15 residues long. Trimming removed 0 bases from V and 6 bases from J, with 14 bases in between. The CDR3 nucleotides read TGTGCCAGCAGTTACTCGATGGACACACAGGATGGCTACACCTTC. Residues: CASSYSMDTQDGYTF.

This sequence joins TRBV5-1 and TRBJ2-2; D is possibly TRBD1 (7 bases). Germline-derived CDR1 and CDR2 are SGHRS and YFSETQ. The V end was cut by 5 bases, the J end by 1 base, with 12 bases between. The CDR3 length is 15 residues. CDR3 DNA sequence: TGCGCCAGCAGACCAGGGGGAGGGAACACCGGGGAGCTGTTTTTT. It encodes CASRPGGGNTGELFF. The entire variable domain, with the rest obtained from reference TRBV5-1 and TRBJ2-2, is as follows: KAGVTQTPRYLIKTRGQQVTLSCSPISGHRSVSWYQQTPGQGLQFLFEYFSETQRNKGNFPGRFSGRQFSNSRSEMNVSTLELGDSALYLCASRPGGGNTGELFFGEGSRLTVL.

The CDR3 region is CASSQVPGASGIYEQYF. The CDR3 region has the DNA TGCGCCAGCAGCCAAGTCCCTGGGGCTAGCGGGATCTACGAGCAGTACTTC. The J gene is TRBJ2-7, the V gene TRBV4-1, with 9 bases aligning to TRBD2. After removal of 1 base from V and 3 bases from J, the junction contained 10 bases not matched to a gene. From germline, CDR1 is MGHRA and CDR2 YSYEKL. This CDR3 is built from 17 residues.

A note on this clone: The CDR3 does not end in the conserved phenylalanine or tryptophan, so this is likely a read error. The J gene is TRBJ2-3, the V gene TRBV27, with 11 bases identical to TRBD2. CDR3 length equals 17 residues. With 3 bases clipped from V and 2 bases from J, the junction kept 7 bases outside the gene matches. The germline V gene has CDR1 MNHEY and CDR2 SMNVEV (reference sequence). For the CDR3, the DNA is TGTGCCAGCAGTTTGTACATAGCGGGGGGGGTCACAGATACGCAGTATCTT. This codes for CASSLYIAGGVTDTQYL.

The rearrangement joins TRBV7-9 to TRBJ2-7; D may be TRBD1 (6 bases). Trimming stripped 2 bases from V and 3 bases from J, with 17 bases between. CDR1 SEHNR and CDR2 FQNEAQ come from the germline V gene (reference sequence). The CDR3 loop spans 16 amino acids. The CDR3 region is CASSLSQGKYLYEQYF. The DNA of the CDR3 is TGTGCCAGCAGCTTATCCCAGGGGAAGTATCTCTACGAGCAGTACTTC. Full variable domain (outside the CDR3, taken from reference TRBV7-9 and TRBJ2-7): DTGVSQNPRHKITKRGQNVTFRCDPISEHNRLYWYRQTLGQGPEFLTYFQNEAQLEKSRLLSDRFSAERPKGSFSTLEIQRTEQGDSAMYLCASSLSQGKYLYEQYFGPGTRLTVT.

The J gene is TRBJ2-3, the V gene TRBV6-1, with TRBD2 as a possible D gene (6 bases). The CDR3 length is 16 residues. In germline, CDR1 is MNHNS, CDR2 SASEGT. V lost 0 bases and J 2 bases, leaving 12 bases between the germline ends. CDR3 bases: TGTGCCAGCAGTGAAGCGGGAGGCAGGGTCACAGATACGCAGTATTTT. Translating it yields CASSEAGGRVTDTQYF.

The chain uses TRBV9 and TRBJ2-3; 8 positions match TRBD2. The ends lost 0 bases at V and 0 bases at J; junction bases unmatched: 6. This CDR3 has 17 amino acids. Germline assignment: CDR1 SGDLS and CDR2 YYNGEE. The CDR3 spells CASSVESGSRSTDTQYF. CDR3 nucleotides: TGTGCCAGCAGCGTAGAAAGCGGGAGCCGGAGCACAGATACGCAGTATTTT.

The gene calls are TRBV7-9 and TRBJ2-7; D might be TRBD2 (6 bases). CDR3 length: 15 residues. V was clipped by 5 bases and J by 0 bases, with 14 bases between them. Germline V gene sequence: CDR1 SEHNR, CDR2 FQNEAQ (reference sequence). CDR3 in amino acids: CASSPLAGSSYEQYF. The DNA of the CDR3 is TGTGCCAGCAGCCCCCTCGCCGGGAGCTCCTACGAGCAGTACTTC.

V is TRBV7-2 and J is TRBJ2-1; D gene ambiguous. Germline-derived CDR1 and CDR2 are SGHTA and FQGNSA. Trimming pared 1 base from V and 3 bases from J, leaving 4 bases between. CDR3 size: 13 residues. The DNA for the CDR3 is TGTGCCAGCAGCTTAGGGAGCTACAATGAGCAGTTCTTC. This encodes CASSLGSYNEQFF. The variable domain in full, completed from reference TRBV7-2 and TRBJ2-1, reads GAGVSQSPSNKVTEKGKDVELRCDPISGHTALYWYRQSLGQGLEFLIYFQGNSAPDKSGLPSDRFSAERTGGSVSTLTIQRTQQEDSAVYLCASSLGSYNEQFFGPGTRLTVL.

This chain joins TRBV20-1 and TRBJ2-5; TRBD2 is a possible D gene (5 bases). CDR1 and CDR2 (germline): DFQATT, SNEGSKA (reference sequence). This CDR3 spans 11 amino acids. Trimming removed 3 bases at V and 7 bases at J, with 9 bases between. CDR3 region: CSASLRGTQYF. CDR3 nucleotide sequence: TGCAGTGCTAGCCTCCGGGGGACCCAGTACTTC.

The chain employs TRBV29-1 and TRBJ2-5, with a weak D call TRBD2 (6 bases). Germline loops: CDR1 SQVTM, CDR2 ANQGSEA. CDR3 length: 13 amino acids. The V end was cut by 6 bases, the J end by 4 bases, with 15 bases between. This CDR3 reads CSVRLAGGETQYF. The CDR3 nucleotides are TGCAGCGTGCGTCTCGCCGGGGGAGAGACCCAGTACTTC.

The rearrangement links TRBV6-5 to TRBJ1-3, with D perhaps TRBD1 (6 bases). Looked up from germline, CDR1 is MNHEY and CDR2 is SVGAGI. CDR3 length equals 15 residues. Trimming took 6 bases from V and 4 from J, leaving 16 bases between them. CDR3 loop: CASRDSGTKGNTIYF. The DNA for the CDR3 is TGTGCCAGCAGAGATTCCGGGACAAAAGGAAACACCATATATTTT.

This chain joins TRBV7-6 and TRBJ2-1, with 14 bases that match TRBD2. The V gene's germline CDR1 is SGHVS and CDR2 FNYEAQ. V dropped 5 bases and J dropped 0; count of bases not matched to a gene: 12. The CDR3 length is 20 residues. The CDR3 region has the DNA TGTGCCAGCAGCGCGGCCTCGGGACTAGCGGGAGAGAGCTCCTACAATGAGCAGTTCTTC. Amino acids: CASSAASGLAGESSYNEQFF.